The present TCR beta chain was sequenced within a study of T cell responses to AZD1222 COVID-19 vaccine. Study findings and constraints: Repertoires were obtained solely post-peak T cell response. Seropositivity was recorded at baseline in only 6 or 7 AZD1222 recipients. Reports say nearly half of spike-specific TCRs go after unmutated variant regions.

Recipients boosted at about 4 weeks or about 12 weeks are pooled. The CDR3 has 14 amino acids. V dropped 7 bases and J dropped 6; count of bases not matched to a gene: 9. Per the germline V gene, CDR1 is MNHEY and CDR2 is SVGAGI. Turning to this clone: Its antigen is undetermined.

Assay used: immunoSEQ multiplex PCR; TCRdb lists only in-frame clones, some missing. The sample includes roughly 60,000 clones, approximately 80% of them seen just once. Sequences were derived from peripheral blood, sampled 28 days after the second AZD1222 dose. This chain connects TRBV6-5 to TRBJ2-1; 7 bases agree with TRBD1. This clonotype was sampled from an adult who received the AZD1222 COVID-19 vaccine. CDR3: CASTTTGVSNEQFF. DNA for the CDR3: TGTGCCAGCACTACCACAGGGGTCAGCAATGAGCAGTTCTTC.